This T cell receptor beta chain was captured by sequencing in a study of OX40 agonist ivuxolimab in advanced cancers. Study observations and caveats: It was also the case that some nonresponders had low normalized T-cell clonal expansion.

Exclusion of a patient followed from autoimmune disease history or systemic immunosuppression. For this clone: Antigen unknown.

Sequencing used immunoSEQ multiplex PCR; TCRdb keeps in-frame clones, though not all of them. The table includes 61,000 or so clones, 84% detected once. The V and J ends lost 2 bases and 7 bases respectively, with 12 bases between them. CDR1 SGHVS and CDR2 FQNEAQ come from the germline V gene. The CDR3 is 14 residues long. This specimen consisted of CD4+ or CD8+ T cells sorted from blood, obtained in a trial of the OX40 agonist ivuxolimab. The clonotype originates from an adult with an advanced solid tumor such as melanoma, head and neck, liver or kidney cancer. The chain carries TRBV7-8 and TRBJ2-1; D unclear. The CDR3 region has the DNA TGTGCCAGCAGCTTAACTTTGGCCTCGAATGAGCAGTTCTTC. This encodes CASSLTLASNEQFF. The full variable domain, rest sourced from reference TRBV7-8 and TRBJ2-1, is GAGVSQSPRYKVAKRGQDVALRCDPISGHVSLFWYQQALGQGPEFLTYFQNEAQLDKSGLPSDRFFAERPEGSVSTLKIQRTQQEDSAVYLCASSLTLASNEQFFGPGTRLTVL.